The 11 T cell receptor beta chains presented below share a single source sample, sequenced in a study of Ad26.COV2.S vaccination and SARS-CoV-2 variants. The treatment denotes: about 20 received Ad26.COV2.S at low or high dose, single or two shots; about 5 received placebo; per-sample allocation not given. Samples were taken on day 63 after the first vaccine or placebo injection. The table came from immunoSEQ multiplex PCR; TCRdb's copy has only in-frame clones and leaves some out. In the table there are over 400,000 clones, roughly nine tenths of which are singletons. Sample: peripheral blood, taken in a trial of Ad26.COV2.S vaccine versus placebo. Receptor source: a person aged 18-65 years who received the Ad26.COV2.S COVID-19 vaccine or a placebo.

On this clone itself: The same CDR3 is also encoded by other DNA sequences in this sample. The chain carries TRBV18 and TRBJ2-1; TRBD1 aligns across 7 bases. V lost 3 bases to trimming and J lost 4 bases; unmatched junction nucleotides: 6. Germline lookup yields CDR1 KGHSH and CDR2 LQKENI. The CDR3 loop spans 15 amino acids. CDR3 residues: CASSPRQGFYNEQFF. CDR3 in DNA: TGTGCCAGCTCACCTCGACAGGGATTTTACAATGAGCAGTTCTTC.

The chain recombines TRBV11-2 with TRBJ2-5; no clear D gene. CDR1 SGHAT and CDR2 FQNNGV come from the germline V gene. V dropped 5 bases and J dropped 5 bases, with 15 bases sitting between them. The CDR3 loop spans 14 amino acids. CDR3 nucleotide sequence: TGTGCCAGCAGCCCACTCGTGGCAGGCGAGACCCAGTACTTC. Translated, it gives CASSPLVAGETQYF.

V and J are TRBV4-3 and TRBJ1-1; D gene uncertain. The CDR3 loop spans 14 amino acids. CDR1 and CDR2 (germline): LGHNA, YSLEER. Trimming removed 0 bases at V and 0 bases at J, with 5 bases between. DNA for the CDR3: TGCGCCAGCAGCCAAGACGGGTTGAACACTGAAGCTTTCTTT. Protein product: CASSQDGLNTEAFF.

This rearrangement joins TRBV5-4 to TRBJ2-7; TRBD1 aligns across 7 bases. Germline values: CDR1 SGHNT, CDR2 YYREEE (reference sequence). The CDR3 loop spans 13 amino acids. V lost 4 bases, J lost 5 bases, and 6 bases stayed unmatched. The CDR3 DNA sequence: TGTGCCAGCAGCACACAGGGGATCGACGAGCAGTACTTC. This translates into CASSTQGIDEQYF.

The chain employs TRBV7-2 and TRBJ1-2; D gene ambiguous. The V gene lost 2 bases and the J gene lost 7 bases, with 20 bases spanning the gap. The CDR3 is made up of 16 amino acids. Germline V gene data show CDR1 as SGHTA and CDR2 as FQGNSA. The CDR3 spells CASSLISWDRDGGYTF. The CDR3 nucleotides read TGTGCCAGCAGCTTAATTTCGTGGGATAGGGATGGTGGCTACACCTTC. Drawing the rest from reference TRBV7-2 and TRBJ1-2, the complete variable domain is GAGVSQSPSNKVTEKGKDVELRCDPISGHTALYWYRQSLGQGLEFLIYFQGNSAPDKSGLPSDRFSAERTGGSVSTLTIQRTQQEDSAVYLCASSLISWDRDGGYTFGSGTRLTVV.

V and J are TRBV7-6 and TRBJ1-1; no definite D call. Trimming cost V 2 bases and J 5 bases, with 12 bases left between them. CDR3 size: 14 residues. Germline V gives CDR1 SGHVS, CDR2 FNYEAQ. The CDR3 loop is CASSLLGKTTEAFF. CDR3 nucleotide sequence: TGTGCCAGCAGCTTATTAGGCAAGACAACTGAAGCTTTCTTT.

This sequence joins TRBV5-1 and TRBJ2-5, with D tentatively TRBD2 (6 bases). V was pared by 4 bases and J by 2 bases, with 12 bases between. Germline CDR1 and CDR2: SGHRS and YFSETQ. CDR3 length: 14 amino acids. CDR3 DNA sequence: TGCGCCAGCAGCCGGGGGTGGCAGCAAGAGACCCAGTACTTC. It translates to CASSRGWQQETQYF.

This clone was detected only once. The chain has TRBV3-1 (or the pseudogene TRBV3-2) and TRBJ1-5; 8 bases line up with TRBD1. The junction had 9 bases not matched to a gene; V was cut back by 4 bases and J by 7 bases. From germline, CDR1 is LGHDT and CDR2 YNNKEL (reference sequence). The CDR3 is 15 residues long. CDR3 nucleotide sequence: TGTGCCAGCAGCCTCGGACAGGGCTTTGGGCAGCCCCAGCATTTT. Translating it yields CASSLGQGFGQPQHF.

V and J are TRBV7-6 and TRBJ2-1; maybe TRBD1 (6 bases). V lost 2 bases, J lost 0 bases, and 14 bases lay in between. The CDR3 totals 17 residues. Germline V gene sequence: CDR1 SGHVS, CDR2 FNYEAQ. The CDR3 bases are TGTGCCAGCAGCTTAAGGAGTACAGGGATCTCCTACAATGAGCAGTTCTTC. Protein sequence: CASSLRSTGISYNEQFF.

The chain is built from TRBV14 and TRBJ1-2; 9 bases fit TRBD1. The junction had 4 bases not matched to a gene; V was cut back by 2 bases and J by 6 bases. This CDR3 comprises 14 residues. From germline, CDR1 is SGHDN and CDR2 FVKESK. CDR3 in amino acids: CASSQLRQGDGYTF. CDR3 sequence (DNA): TGTGCCAGCAGCCAACTGCGACAGGGGGATGGCTACACCTTC.

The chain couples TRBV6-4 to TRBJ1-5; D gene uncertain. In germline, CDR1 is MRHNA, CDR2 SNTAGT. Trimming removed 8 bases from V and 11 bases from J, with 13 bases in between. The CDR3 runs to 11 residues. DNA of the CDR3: TGTGCCAGCCTCTGTACTGGGGCCCAGCATTTT. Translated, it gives CASLCTGAQHF.